The source of this TCR beta chain is a study of technical replicates of blood from a few donors. Sequencing used immunoSEQ multiplex PCR; TCRdb keeps in-frame clones, though not all of them. The sample has about 79,000 clones; 94% are singletons. The CDR3 is 14 amino acids. The trim removed 1 base at V and 8 bases at J, leaving 6 bases unmatched. Per the germline V gene, CDR1 is MNHNS and CDR2 is SASEGT. The source is a human donor in good health. The chain joins TRBV6-1 to TRBJ1-2; 8 positions agree with TRBD1. The specimen was T cells isolated from PBMCs. The CDR3 sequence: CASSEVRTGRGYTF. The CDR3 DNA follows: TGTGCCAGCAGTGAAGTCCGGACAGGGCGGGGCTACACCTTC.